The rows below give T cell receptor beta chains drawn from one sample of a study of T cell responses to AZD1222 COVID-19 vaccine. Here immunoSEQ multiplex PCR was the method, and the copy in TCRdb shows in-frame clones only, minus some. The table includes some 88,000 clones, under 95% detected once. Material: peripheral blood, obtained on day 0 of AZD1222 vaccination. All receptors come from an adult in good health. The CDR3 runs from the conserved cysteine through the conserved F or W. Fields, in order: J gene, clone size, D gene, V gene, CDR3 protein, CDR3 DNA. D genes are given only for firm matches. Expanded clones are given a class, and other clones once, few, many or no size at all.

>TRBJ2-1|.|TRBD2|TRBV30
CAWMRFSGTSSFNEQFF
TGTGCCTGGATGAGGTTCTCGGGGACTAGCAGTTTCAATGAGCAGTTCTTC
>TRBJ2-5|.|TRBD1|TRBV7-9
CASSLRDRGHETQYF
TGTGCCAGCAGCTTAAGGGACAGGGGGCATGAGACCCAGTACTTC
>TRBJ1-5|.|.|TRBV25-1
CASSETRSNQPQHF
TGTGCCAGCAGTGAGACACGGAGCAATCAGCCCCAGCATTTT
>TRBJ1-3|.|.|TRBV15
CATTPGQGTGNTIYF
TGTGCCACCACACCGGGACAAGGGACTGGAAACACCATATATTTT
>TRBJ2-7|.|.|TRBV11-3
CASSLVSGYEQYF
TGTGCCAGCAGCTTAGTGTCGGGTTACGAGCAGTACTTC
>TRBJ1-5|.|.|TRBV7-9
CASSLDGAGNQPQHF
TGTGCCAGCAGCTTAGACGGGGCGGGCAATCAGCCCCAGCATTTT
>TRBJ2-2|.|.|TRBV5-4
CASSLNNANTGELFF
TGTGCCAGCAGCCTAAATAACGCGAACACCGGGGAGCTGTTTTTT
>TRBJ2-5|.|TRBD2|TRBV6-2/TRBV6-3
CASSYPTSGRTEETQYF
TGTGCCAGCAGTTACCCGACTAGCGGGAGGACGGAGGAGACCCAGTACTTC
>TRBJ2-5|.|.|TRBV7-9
CASSLDETQYF
TGTGCCAGCAGCTTAGACGAGACCCAGTACTTC
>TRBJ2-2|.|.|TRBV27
CASSLGDHTSGELFF
TGTGCCAGCAGCCTAGGGGACCACACTTCCGGGGAGCTGTTTTTT
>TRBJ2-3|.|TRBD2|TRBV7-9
CASSIPGLAGDRQYF
TGTGCCAGCAGCATACCGGGACTAGCGGGGGACAGGCAGTATTTT
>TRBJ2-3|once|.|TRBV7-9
CASIGTYSTDTQYF
TGTGCCAGCATAGGGACTTATTCCACAGATACGCAGTATTTT
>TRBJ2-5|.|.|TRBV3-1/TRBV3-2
CASSPSTKLKTQYF
TGTGCCAGCAGCCCTTCGACCAAACTGAAGACCCAGTACTTC
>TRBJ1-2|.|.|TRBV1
CTSSQDASYGYTF
TGCACCAGCAGCCAAGACGCATCCTATGGCTACACCTTC
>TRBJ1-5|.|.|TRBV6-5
CASSYTQGYDQPQHF
TGTGCCAGCAGTTACACTCAGGGGTACGATCAGCCCCAGCATTTT
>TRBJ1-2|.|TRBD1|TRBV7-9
CASSARDSRHGYTF
TGTGCCAGCAGCGCCCGGGACAGCCGACACGGCTACACCTTC
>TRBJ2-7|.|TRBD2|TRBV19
CASSIDGSGSAYEQYF
TGTGCCAGTAGTATAGACGGTAGCGGGAGCGCCTACGAGCAGTACTTC
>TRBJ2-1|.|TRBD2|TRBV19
CASSRASGRYNEQFF
TGTGCCAGTAGTAGAGCCAGCGGGAGGTACAATGAGCAGTTCTTC
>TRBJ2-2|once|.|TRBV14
CASSPGITNTGELFF
TGTGCCAGCAGCCCAGGAATTACGAACACCGGGGAGCTGTTTTTT
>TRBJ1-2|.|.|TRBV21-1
CASSIIDRTWTGSDYGYTF
TGTGCCAGCAGCATCATTGACCGGACCTGGACAGGGTCCGACTATGGCTACACCTTC
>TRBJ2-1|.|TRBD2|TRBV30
CAWRGLANEQFF
TGTGCCTGGAGAGGACTAGCCAATGAGCAGTTCTTC
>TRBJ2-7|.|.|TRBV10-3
CAISGTGRKSSYEQYF
TGTGCCATCAGCGGGACGGGACGCAAGAGCTCCTACGAGCAGTACTTC
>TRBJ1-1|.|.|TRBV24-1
CATSDPDRGDTEAFF
TGTGCCACCAGTGATCCGGACAGAGGGGACACTGAAGCTTTCTTT
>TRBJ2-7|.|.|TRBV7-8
CASSSRPYEQYF
TGTGCCAGCAGCTCCCGACCCTACGAGCAGTACTTC
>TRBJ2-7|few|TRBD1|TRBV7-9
CASTLRGQGAGEQYF
TGTGCCAGCACCCTCCGGGGCCAGGGGGCAGGGGAGCAGTACTTC
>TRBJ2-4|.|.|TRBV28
CASSLRLVAAKNIQYF
TGTGCCAGCAGTTTGAGACTAGTTGCAGCCAAAAACATTCAGTACTTC
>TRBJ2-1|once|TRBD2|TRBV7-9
CASSLMSGSSYNEQFF
TGTGCCAGCAGCTTAATGAGCGGGAGTTCTTACAATGAGCAGTTCTTC
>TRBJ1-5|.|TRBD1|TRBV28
CASGIQGNQPQHF
TGTGCCAGCGGAATACAGGGGAATCAGCCCCAGCATTTT
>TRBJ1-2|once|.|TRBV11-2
CASSAEWRANYGYTF
TGTGCCAGCAGCGCGGAATGGAGGGCGAACTATGGCTACACCTTC
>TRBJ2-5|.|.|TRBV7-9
CASSPMTGIVQETQYF
TGTGCCAGCAGTCCAATGACAGGCATCGTTCAAGAGACCCAGTACTTC
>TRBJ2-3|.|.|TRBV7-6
CASSLAGGRRTDTQYF
TGTGCCAGCAGCTTAGCGGGTGGGAGACGCACAGATACGCAGTATTTT
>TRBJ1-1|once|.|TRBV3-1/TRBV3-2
CASSQAVTLPNTEAFF
TGTGCCAGCAGCCAAGCAGTGACCTTACCGAACACTGAAGCTTTCTTT
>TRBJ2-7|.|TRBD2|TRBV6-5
CASSHSSGRLDEQYF
TGTGCCAGCAGTCATTCTTCCGGGAGGCTCGACGAGCAGTACTTC
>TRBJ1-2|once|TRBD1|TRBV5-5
CASSLPRQGGYGYTF
TGTGCCAGCAGCTTGCCCAGACAGGGGGGATATGGCTACACCTTC
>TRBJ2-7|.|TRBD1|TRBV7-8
CASGTTPGQDSYEQYF
TGTGCCAGCGGCACAACTCCGGGACAGGACTCCTACGAGCAGTACTTC
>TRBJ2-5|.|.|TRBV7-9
CAGGGETQYF
TGTGCCGGTGGGGGGGAGACCCAGTACTTC